What follows are 31 T cell receptor beta chains derived from one specimen sequenced in a study of blood T cell repertoires in COVID-19. Sequencing used immunoSEQ multiplex PCR; TCRdb keeps in-frame clones, though not all of them. The data show roughly 39,000 clones, with just under 95% seen just once and over 4% held by the top ten. The material sequenced was peripheral blood. The receptors shown here come from a human donor with active COVID-19. The donor label of this sample is uncertain.

This chain links TRBV28 with TRBJ2-6; D not resolved. The CDR3 totals 14 residues. V was clipped by 8 bases and J by 1 base, with 9 bases between them. CDR1 MDHEN and CDR2 SYDVKM come from the germline V gene. DNA of the CDR3: TGTGCCAGCGCGGTAGGATCTGGGGCCAACGTCCTGACTTTC. Amino acids: CASAVGSGANVLTF.

This chain uses TRBV7-9 with TRBJ2-3, with 8 bases lining up with TRBD2. Looked up from germline, CDR1 is SEHNR and CDR2 is FQNEAQ (reference sequence). The ends lost 0 bases at V and 2 bases at J; junction bases unmatched: 7. The CDR3 totals 17 residues. The chain's CDR3 is CASSLARGLEFTDTQYF. The CDR3 DNA reads as TGTGCCAGCAGCTTAGCACGGGGACTAGAGTTCACAGATACGCAGTATTTT.

The chain is built from TRBV6-5 and TRBJ2-6; 12 positions match TRBD1. V trimming: 9 bases; J trimming: 3 bases; junction bases outside the gene matches: 3. Germline lookup yields CDR1 MNHEY and CDR2 SVGAGI. This CDR3 has 15 residues. The CDR3 DNA reads TGTGCCAGTGGGACAGGGGGCCTTGGGGCCAACGTCCTGACTTTC. This gives the protein CASGTGGLGANVLTF.

This rearrangement joins TRBV4-1 to TRBJ2-7; 10 nucleotides agree with TRBD2. This CDR3 is built from 20 residues. In germline, CDR1 is MGHRA, CDR2 YSYEKL. V gave up 5 bases and J gave up 3 bases; unmatched junction bases: 22. The DNA for the CDR3 is TGCGCCAGCAGCAAGGGGGCCGCTAGCGGGAGACTCAACCTTAACTACGAGCAGTACTTC. This encodes CASSKGAASGRLNLNYEQYF.

The V gene is TRBV5-8, the J gene TRBJ2-4; tentative D call: TRBD2 (5 bases). The CDR3 spans 15 residues. V lost 4 bases and J lost 3, with 14 bases in between. Germline V gene data show CDR1 as SGHTS and CDR2 as YDEGEE. The chain's CDR3 is CASSVGTSGKNIQYF. The CDR3 DNA reads as TGTGCCAGCAGCGTTGGAACGAGCGGCAAAAACATTCAGTACTTC.

This chain's CDR3 is CASSMGLSRQETQYF. The CDR3 nucleotides read TGTGCCAGTAGTATGGGACTGTCACGCCAAGAGACCCAGTACTTC. The V call is TRBV19, the J call TRBJ2-5; D is perhaps TRBD2 (6 bases). V dropped 3 bases and J dropped 1 base, with 12 bases sitting between them. The germline V gene encodes CDR1 LNHDA and CDR2 SQIVND (reference sequence). This CDR3 spans 15 amino acids.

V and J are TRBV18 and TRBJ2-7, with TRBD1 matching 9 bases. V dropped 3 bases and J dropped 2; count of bases not matched to a gene: 5. Germline V gene lookup returns CDR1 KGHSH and CDR2 LQKENI. The CDR3 is 15 amino acids. CDR3 in DNA: TGTGCCAGCTCACCCACCCGGGACAGGGCCTACGAGCAGTACTTC. It encodes CASSPTRDRAYEQYF.

This clone was detected once. The chain couples TRBV7-2 to TRBJ2-3, with unresolved D. Germline assignment: CDR1 SGHTA and CDR2 FQGNSA. Trimming stripped 5 bases from V and 2 bases from J, with 8 bases between. The CDR3 is 13 amino acids. The CDR3 region has the DNA TGTGCCAGCAGCCCAAGAGACACAGATACGCAGTATTTT. This gives the protein CASSPRDTDTQYF.

V and J are TRBV3-1 (or the pseudogene TRBV3-2) and TRBJ2-1, with TRBD1 as a possible D gene (6 bases). V lost 11 bases, J lost 4 bases, and 21 bases lay in between. The germline V gene has CDR1 LGHDT and CDR2 YNNKEL (reference sequence). The CDR3 totals 15 residues. DNA of the CDR3: TGTGCCGTAACCTCCCCGGGACAAGGATACAATGAGCAGTTCTTC. It specifies CAVTSPGQGYNEQFF.

CDR3 in amino acids: CASILLGQGHEKLFF. In DNA form, the CDR3 reads TGTGCCAGCATCCTCTTGGGGCAGGGTCATGAAAAACTGTTTTTT. V gene TRBV5-8 combines with J gene TRBJ1-4; weak D call: TRBD1 (5 bases). Germline CDR1 reads SGHTS; CDR2 reads YDEGEE. This CDR3 has 15 amino acids. Deletions cut 6 bases from V and 6 bases from J, with 18 bases between.

This sequence joins TRBV7-7 and TRBJ2-7; a possible D gene is TRBD1 (5 bases). V was pared by 5 bases and J by 3 bases, with 17 bases between. CDR1 and CDR2 (germline): SSHAT, FNYEAQ (reference sequence). The CDR3 runs 15 residues. CDR3 residues: CASSPQRGQDYEQYF. The CDR3 DNA is TGTGCCAGCAGCCCCCAGCGCGGACAAGACTACGAGCAGTACTTC.

J is TRBJ1-4 and V is TRBV6-1; TRBD1 matches at 8 bases. With 0 bases clipped from V and 10 bases from J, the junction kept 10 bases outside the gene matches. The CDR3 consists of 16 residues. Germline V gene data show CDR1 as MNHNS and CDR2 as SASEGT. This chain's CDR3 is CASSEAPGQVMGKLFF. In DNA form, the CDR3 reads TGTGCCAGCAGTGAAGCCCCGGGACAGGTCATGGGAAAACTGTTTTTT.

The chain is built from TRBV2 and TRBJ1-6; D uncertain. Germline V gene data show CDR1 as SNHLY and CDR2 as FYNNEI. V gave up 4 bases and J gave up 9 bases, with 13 bases separating them. The CDR3 extends over 14 amino acids. CDR3 loop: CASSGGVRGSPLHF. CDR3 bases: TGTGCCAGCAGTGGGGGAGTACGGGGTTCACCCCTCCACTTT.

The chain is built from TRBV5-1 and TRBJ1-5, with TRBD1 identical over 9 bases. V trimming: 4 bases; J trimming: 5 bases; junction bases outside the gene matches: 4. The CDR3 is 14 residues long. Germline-derived CDR1 and CDR2 are SGHRS and YFSETQ. CDR3 bases: TGCGCCAGCAGCGCGGGACAGGGCCATCAGCCCCAGCATTTT. It specifies CASSAGQGHQPQHF.

The chain uses TRBV7-2 and TRBJ1-5; D is unresolved. Between the trimmed V and J ends, which lost 5 bases and 5 bases, there was a span of 7 bases. CDR1 and CDR2 from the germline V gene are SGHTA and FQGNSA. The CDR3 totals 12 residues. CDR3 sequence (DNA): TGTGCCAGCAGCCGCGGGGATCAGCCCCAGCATTTT. It yields the protein CASSRGDQPQHF.

The CDR3 bases are TGTGCCAGCAGCCCCGGGACAGGGGGAATCGGGGAGCTGTTTTTT. This translates into CASSPGTGGIGELFF. The chain is built from TRBV5-8 and TRBJ2-2; 11 bases line up with TRBD1. Per germline, CDR1 SGHTS and CDR2 YDEGEE. V lost 4 bases and J lost 7; bases outside the gene matches: 6. The CDR3 runs 15 residues.

The CDR3 DNA follows: TGTGCCAGCTCACCACCGTCCCAGTTCAATGAGCAGTTCTTC. Amino acids: CASSPPSQFNEQFF. The J gene is TRBJ2-1, the V gene TRBV18; no clear D. V dropped 0 bases and J dropped 6 bases, with 9 bases sitting between them. CDR1 is KGHSH, CDR2 LQKENI, per germline. This CDR3 comprises 14 residues. The full variable domain, completed using reference TRBV18 and TRBJ2-1, is NAGVMQNPRHLVRRRGQEARLRCSPMKGHSHVYWYRQLPEEGLKFMVYLQKENIIDESGMPKERFSAEFPKEGPSILRIQQVVRGDSAAYFCASSPPSQFNEQFFGPGTRLTVL.

This chain connects TRBV19 to TRBJ2-5; D perhaps matches TRBD1 (5 bases). This CDR3 has 12 amino acids. V dropped 6 bases and J dropped 5 bases, with 10 bases sitting between them. CDR1 LNHDA and CDR2 SQIVND come from the germline V gene (reference sequence). CDR3 bases: TGTGCCAGTAGGCAGGGCGTGGAGACCCAGTACTTC. This translates into CASRQGVETQYF.

The V call is TRBV28, the J call TRBJ1-4; 9 nucleotides agree with TRBD1. CDR1 and CDR2 from the germline V gene are MDHEN and SYDVKM. The V gene end was trimmed by 9 bases and the J gene end by 4 bases; junction bases not matched to a gene: 12. The CDR3 totals 16 residues. CDR3 region: CASSLPRDRDNEKLFF. CDR3 DNA: TGTGCCAGTTCACTCCCCCGGGACAGGGATAATGAAAAACTGTTTTTT.

This clone was seen just once. The V and J genes are TRBV5-1 and TRBJ2-1; D is possibly TRBD2 (6 bases). The germline V gene encodes CDR1 SGHRS and CDR2 YFSETQ. Trimming removed 2 bases at V and 3 bases at J, with 18 bases between. There are 17 residues in the CDR3. The chain's CDR3 is CASSFSIAEILYNEQFF. The CDR3, as DNA: TGCGCCAGCAGCTTTTCCATAGCGGAGATCCTCTACAATGAGCAGTTCTTC.

The genes are TRBV6-5 and TRBJ2-1; 10 nucleotides line up with TRBD1. The CDR3 runs to 14 residues. Germline assignment: CDR1 MNHEY and CDR2 SVGAGI. The ends lost 2 bases at V and 5 bases at J; junction bases unmatched: 0. The CDR3 sequence: CASSYGTGDNEQFF. The CDR3 DNA reads as TGTGCCAGCAGTTACGGGACAGGGGACAATGAGCAGTTCTTC.

The chain recombines TRBV9 with TRBJ2-1, with 10 bases lining up with TRBD2. With 4 bases clipped from V and 7 bases from J, the junction kept 11 bases outside the gene matches. Germline CDR1 SGDLS, CDR2 YYNGEE. This CDR3 region has 16 residues. CDR3 bases: TGTGCCAGCAGCCCAGTAGCGGGGGGTGGGGCAAATGAGCAGTTCTTC. The encoded protein is CASSPVAGGGANEQFF.

The rearrangement joins TRBV7-9 to TRBJ1-2, with 8 bases fitting TRBD1. Germline V gene sequence: CDR1 SEHNR, CDR2 FQNEAQ (reference sequence). The CDR3 extends over 14 amino acids. V was clipped by 3 bases and J by 4 bases; unmatched bases: 4. The CDR3 here is CASSFGQGGYGYTF. For the CDR3, the DNA is TGTGCCAGCAGCTTTGGACAGGGAGGCTATGGCTACACCTTC. Based on the CDR3 plus reference TRBV7-9 and TRBJ1-2, the full variable domain is DTGVSQNPRHKITKRGQNVTFRCDPISEHNRLYWYRQTLGQGPEFLTYFQNEAQLEKSRLLSDRFSAERPKGSFSTLEIQRTEQGDSAMYLCASSFGQGGYGYTFGSGTRLTVV.

This clone appeared a single time. This chain joins TRBV6-6 and TRBJ1-4; D gene uncertain. CDR3 length equals 12 residues. CDR1 MNHNY and CDR2 SVGAGI come from the germline V gene (reference sequence). Between the trimmed V and J ends, which lost 8 bases and 3 bases, there was a span of 7 bases. The CDR3, as DNA: TGTGCCAGCGGAGGGTCTAATGAAAAACTGTTTTTT. Amino acids: CASGGSNEKLFF.

This clone was detected only once. This chain uses TRBV7-8 with TRBJ2-5; no clear D gene. The germline V gene encodes CDR1 SGHVS and CDR2 FQNEAQ. Between the trimmed V and J ends, which lost 5 bases and 0 bases, there was a span of 4 bases. CDR3 length equals 12 residues. The CDR3 loop reads CASSPYQETQYF. DNA of the CDR3: TGTGCCAGCAGCCCCTACCAAGAGACCCAGTACTTC. Full variable domain (remainder filled in from reference TRBV7-8 and TRBJ2-5): GAGVSQSPRYKVAKRGQDVALRCDPISGHVSLFWYQQALGQGPEFLTYFQNEAQLDKSGLPSDRFFAERPEGSVSTLKIQRTQQEDSAVYLCASSPYQETQYFGPGTRLLVL.

This sequence joins TRBV9 and TRBJ2-1; TRBD1 might be the D (6 bases). In germline, CDR1 is SGDLS, CDR2 YYNGEE. The CDR3 has 15 residues. Between the trimmed V and J ends, which lost 0 bases and 7 bases, there was a span of 14 bases. The CDR3 DNA is TGTGCCAGCAGCGTAGTTCTGGGGGCGTTAAATGAGCAGTTCTTC. Residues: CASSVVLGALNEQFF.

The chain employs TRBV5-4 and TRBJ2-3, with 11 bases lining up with TRBD2. The CDR3 length is 16 residues. CDR1 is SGHNT, CDR2 YYREEE, per germline (reference sequence). J lost 6 bases, V lost 4 bases, and 10 bases had no gene match. The CDR3 protein is CASSPGGLAGMDTQYF. CDR3 coding DNA: TGTGCCAGCAGCCCCGGAGGACTAGCGGGCATGGATACGCAGTATTTT.

V gene TRBV9 combines with J gene TRBJ2-3; D is perhaps TRBD1 (5 bases). Germline CDR1 SGDLS, CDR2 YYNGEE. Trimming shortened V by 4 bases and J by 4 bases, and 10 bases separated the two germline ends. The CDR3 has 13 amino acids. CDR3 nucleotides: TGTGCCAGCAGCTTAGACAGATCAGATACGCAGTATTTT. Its translation is CASSLDRSDTQYF.

This rearrangement joins TRBV9 to TRBJ2-7; TRBD1 matches at 10 bases. Germline V gene sequence: CDR1 SGDLS, CDR2 YYNGEE. CDR3 length equals 14 residues. V trimming: 4 bases; J trimming: 5 bases; junction bases outside the gene matches: 6. The CDR3 here is CASSFRDRGNEQYF. The CDR3 nucleotides are TGTGCCAGCAGCTTCCGGGACAGGGGAAACGAGCAGTACTTC.

V is TRBV24-1 and J is TRBJ1-1; D may be TRBD1 (6 bases). CDR1 KGHDR and CDR2 SFDVKD come from the germline V gene. The CDR3 is 13 amino acids. Trimming cost V 7 bases and J 5 bases, with 13 bases left between them. For the CDR3, the DNA is TGTGCCACCAGGCAGGGGTACGGAACTGAAGCTTTCTTT. Translated, it gives CATRQGYGTEAFF.

The chain employs TRBV6-6 and TRBJ2-3; the D is unclear. Trimming stripped 8 bases from V and 0 bases from J, with 6 bases between. The CDR3 consists of 12 residues. CDR1 and CDR2 (germline): MNHNY, SVGAGI (reference sequence). The CDR3 DNA reads TGTGCCAGCTTATCTAGCACAGATACGCAGTATTTT. Translated: CASLSSTDTQYF.